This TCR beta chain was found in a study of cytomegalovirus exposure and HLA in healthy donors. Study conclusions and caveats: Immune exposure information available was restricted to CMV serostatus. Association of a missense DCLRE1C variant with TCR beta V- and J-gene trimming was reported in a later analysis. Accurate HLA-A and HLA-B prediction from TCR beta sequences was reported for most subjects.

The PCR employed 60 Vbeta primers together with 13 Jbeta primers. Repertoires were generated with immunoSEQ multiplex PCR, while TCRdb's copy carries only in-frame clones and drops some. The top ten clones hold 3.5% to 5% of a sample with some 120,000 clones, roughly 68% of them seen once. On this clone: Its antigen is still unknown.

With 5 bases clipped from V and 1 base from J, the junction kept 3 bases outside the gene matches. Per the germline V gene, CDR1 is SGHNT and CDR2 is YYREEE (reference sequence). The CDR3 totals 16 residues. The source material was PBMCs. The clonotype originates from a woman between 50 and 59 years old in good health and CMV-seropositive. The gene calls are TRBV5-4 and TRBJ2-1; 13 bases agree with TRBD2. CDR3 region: CASSRLAGGSYNEQFF. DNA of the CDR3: TGTGCCAGCAGTCGACTAGCGGGGGGATCCTACAATGAGCAGTTCTTC.